This T cell receptor beta chain is from a study of cytomegalovirus exposure and HLA in healthy donors (dated by TCRdb to the late 2010s). For the wider study: The roughly 670 repertoires of the first cohort and the roughly 120 validation repertoires were produced on the same platform, according to a later analysis. High-throughput TCR immunosequencing, statistical association of individual TCRs with disease status, and machine learning were combined to predict cytomegalovirus infection status. Along with the approximately 700-subject first cohort, a separate validation cohort of over a hundred different subjects was used. The aim of the study was to test whether cataloging public T cell receptors could identify signatures of past pathogen exposure. Beyond this particular receptor, the publication reports: All 110 or so repertoires were used to score co-occurrence in the validation cohort in a later analysis, because that analysis had no HLA typing for the cohort. The study listed 150 to 200 TCR beta chains as associated with cytomegalovirus. In a later analysis, TCRs clustered in the first cohort were found to also tend to co-occur in the roughly 120 validation repertoires, with 94% of cluster scores above 0. The authors suggested that the approach could potentially be extended to other disease states and immunological phenotypes. Cytomegalovirus status was reported to be diagnosed by the classifier with high specificity and sensitivity in both the original and validation cohorts. A few of the identified cytomegalovirus-associated TCR beta chains were confirmed in vitro to be specific for cytomegalovirus antigens. While some public TCRs were present in many individuals, most TCR sequences turned up only very rarely across donors.

The method was the immunoSEQ multiplex PCR assay. Turning to the authors' computational methods: A statistical classification framework was built to diagnose cytomegalovirus status from the catalog of TCR beta chain sequences. Here the immuneACCESS table is served through TCRdb, limited to in-frame sequences with V and J called. Missing clones are a known gap in these copies; in checked studies unresolved V genes cover under half, and the rest lacks a known reason. From that table come the V and J calls and clone size; the DNA was used to work out D and trimming. The sample contains 130,000 or so clones, around 85% of them found a single time. Approximately 2.3% of the sample rests with the top ten. Separate from the approximately 730-subject first cohort, the validation cohort of roughly 130 subjects was the group to which the donors belonged. Trimming costs V 4 bases and J 8 bases, and their ends lie 13 bases apart. CDR1 and CDR2, looked up from the germline V gene, are SGDLS and YYNGEE. The CDR3 runs 14 residues from the cysteine to the phenylalanine. Only the CDR3 part of the read is kept: 42 bases, read in frame from the first base.

Concerning this clone itself: This receptor's antigen is unknown. It has no much larger one-base neighbor in the sample; base qualities were not kept.

The sequence links TRBV9 to TRBJ1-6, and possibly TRBD1, on 5 matching bases. The source material was PBMCs. The sequence came from a woman in her 30s in good health and CMV-seronegative. The CDR3 reads CASSLKTVDSPLHF. The DNA sequence reads TGTGCCAGCAGCTTAAAGACAGTGGATTCACCCCTCCACTTT.